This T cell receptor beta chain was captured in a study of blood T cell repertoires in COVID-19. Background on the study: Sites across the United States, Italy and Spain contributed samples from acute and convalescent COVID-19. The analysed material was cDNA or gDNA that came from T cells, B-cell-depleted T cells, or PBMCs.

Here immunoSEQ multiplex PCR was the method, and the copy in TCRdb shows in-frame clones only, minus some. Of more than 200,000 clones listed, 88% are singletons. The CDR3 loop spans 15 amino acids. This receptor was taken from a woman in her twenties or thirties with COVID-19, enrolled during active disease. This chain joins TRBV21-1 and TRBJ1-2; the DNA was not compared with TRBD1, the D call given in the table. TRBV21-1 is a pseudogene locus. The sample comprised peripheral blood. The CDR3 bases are TGTGCCAGCAGCAGGTTTGCAGGGATGGTCAAAGGCTACACCTTC. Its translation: CASSRFAGMVKGYTF.